Presented here are 27 T cell receptor beta chains from one specimen sequenced in a study of identical twins. A single record per CDR3 protein comes from TCRdb applying MiXCR to the 5' RACE reads. The data hold 1.5 million to 2 million distinct CDR3 sequences, with roughly a third observed a single time. Sample: cord blood. The receptor source for this set is a newborn girl in good health.

Only a few counts were recorded for this clonotype. The genes are TRBV16 and TRBJ1-2, with TRBD1 matching over 11 bases. With V trimmed by 1 base and J by 1 base, 8 bases remained unmatched. Per germline, CDR1 KGHSY and CDR2 FQNENV. This CDR3 spans 18 amino acids. The CDR3 region is CASSQFASGTGGNYGYTF. CDR3 DNA: TGTGCCAGCAGCCAATTTGCTTCCGGGACAGGGGGTAACTATGGCTACACCTTC.

This clonotype showed up many times. This chain links TRBV29-1 with TRBJ1-2; D gene uncertain. This CDR3 region has 11 residues. Germline values: CDR1 SQVTM, CDR2 ANQGSEA. The CDR3, as DNA: TGCACCTCTGGGGATGGCTATGGCTACACCTTC. This translates into CTSGDGYGYTF.

This clonotype was seen a few times. This chain uses TRBV10-3 with TRBJ2-1; 10 bases are shared with TRBD2. Germline trimming cut 5 bases from V and 0 bases from J; bases unmatched to any gene: 4. Germline lookup yields CDR1 ENHRY and CDR2 SYGVKD. The CDR3 extends over 16 amino acids. This CDR3 is CAISFTSGASYNEQFF. The CDR3 bases are TGTGCCATCAGTTTCACTAGCGGGGCCTCCTACAATGAGCAGTTCTTC.

The J gene is TRBJ2-7, the V gene TRBV4-2, with 9 bases fitting TRBD1. V gave up 2 bases and J gave up 7 bases; unmatched junction bases: 15. Germline loops: CDR1 LGHNA, CDR2 YNFKEQ. The CDR3 length is 17 residues. Here the CDR3 reads CASSQMGQGGSYNEQYF. CDR3 bases: TGTGCCAGCAGCCAAATGGGACAGGGTGGGTCCTACAATGAGCAGTACTTC.

This rearrangement joins TRBV25-1 to TRBJ1-6; no clear D gene. V dropped 0 bases and J dropped 14 bases, with 11 bases sitting between them. The CDR3 spans 13 residues. Looked up from germline, CDR1 is MGHDK and CDR2 is SYGVNS. CDR3 nucleotides: TGTGCCAGCAGTGAATATGGCCGGGTCTCCCTCCACTTT. Encoded protein: CASSEYGRVSLHF.

This clonotype came up a few times. The rearrangement links TRBV20-1 to TRBJ2-1, with TRBD2 as a possible D gene (5 bases). The V end lost 6 bases, the J end lost 5 bases, and 14 bases lay between the germline ends. This CDR3 contains 13 residues. Per the germline V gene, CDR1 is DFQATT and CDR2 is SNEGSKA (reference sequence). CDR3 residues: CSALNGIHNEQFF. The CDR3 DNA is TGCAGTGCCCTGAACGGGATCCACAATGAGCAGTTCTTC.

The CDR3 loop reads CASSLWGVEVGYTF. In DNA form, the CDR3 reads TGCGCCAGCAGCTTGTGGGGGGTTGAAGTTGGCTACACCTTC. The chain links TRBV5-1 to TRBJ1-2, with D perhaps TRBD1 (5 bases). The CDR3 spans 14 residues. In germline, CDR1 is SGHRS, CDR2 YFSETQ. The V and J ends lost 1 base and 7 bases respectively, with 14 bases between them.

The genes are TRBV18 and TRBJ2-7, with 9 bases aligning to TRBD2. V was clipped by 8 bases and J by 1 base; unmatched bases: 3. CDR1 is KGHSH and CDR2 is LQKENI in the germline V gene. The CDR3 extends over 13 amino acids. The CDR3 bases are TGTGCCAGCGCGCTAGCGGGGTCCTACGAGCAGTACTTC. Its translation: CASALAGSYEQYF.

The V and J genes are TRBV2 and TRBJ2-1; D may be TRBD2 (6 bases). Germline V gives CDR1 SNHLY, CDR2 FYNNEI. Trimming removed 2 bases at V and 6 bases at J, with 26 bases between. This CDR3 region has 19 residues. CDR3 residues: CASSEIGRGRIPSLNEQFF. CDR3 bases: TGTGCCAGCAGTGAAATCGGGCGGGGACGCATCCCCTCCCTCAATGAGCAGTTCTTC. Full variable domain (rest looked up from reference TRBV2 and TRBJ2-1): EPEVTQTPSHQVTQMGQEVILRCVPISNHLYFYWYRQILGQKVEFLVSFYNNEISEKSEIFDDQFSVERPDGSNFTLKIRSTKLEDSAMYFCASSEIGRGRIPSLNEQFFGPGTRLTVL.

The chain joins TRBV28 to TRBJ2-7; no firm D call. V was pared by 5 bases and J by 4 bases, with 12 bases between. The CDR3 is 13 residues long. CDR1 is MDHEN, CDR2 SYDVKM, per germline. CDR3 sequence reads: CASSPYPSYEQYF. In DNA form, the CDR3 reads TGTGCCAGCAGTCCTTACCCTTCTTACGAGCAGTACTTC.

This clonotype was observed a few times. This sequence joins TRBV5-1 and TRBJ1-2, with D uncertain. Germline CDR1 is SGHRS and CDR2 is YFSETQ. The CDR3 contains 13 residues. V lost 3 bases and J lost 4, with 10 bases in between. The CDR3 DNA sequence: TGCGCCAGCAGCTCCCGGGTCTCCTATGGCTACACCTTC. Amino acid sequence: CASSSRVSYGYTF.

The chain uses TRBV11-2 and TRBJ1-4; a weak D match, TRBD1 (5 bases). Per germline, CDR1 SGHAT and CDR2 FQNNGV. The CDR3 is made up of 14 amino acids. Trimming left V 7 bases short and J 7 bases short, with 16 bases between. Here the CDR3 DNA reads TGTGCCAGCACCCCGTCGGGGGTGGGTGAAAAACTGTTTTTT. Protein: CASTPSGVGEKLFF.

This chain links TRBV7-2 with TRBJ1-4, with 10 bases identical to TRBD1. There are 14 residues in the CDR3. Germline lookup yields CDR1 SGHTA and CDR2 FQGNSA. V shed 6 bases, J shed 6 bases, and the junction held 4 bases outside the gene matches. CDR3 in amino acids: CASRTGTGDEKLFF. CDR3 in DNA: TGTGCCAGCAGGACCGGGACAGGGGATGAAAAACTGTTTTTT.

This chain connects TRBV7-2 to TRBJ1-6; the D gene is possibly TRBD1 (5 bases). This CDR3 contains 16 residues. The ends were cut back, 1 base at V and 6 bases at J, with 13 bases in the middle. The germline CDR1 and CDR2 sequences are SGHTA and FQGNSA. The CDR3: CASSLVASRANSPLHF. CDR3 in DNA: TGTGCCAGCAGCTTAGTCGCGTCCAGGGCTAATTCACCCCTCCACTTT. Combining the CDR3 with reference TRBV7-2 and TRBJ1-6 gives the whole variable domain GAGVSQSPSNKVTEKGKDVELRCDPISGHTALYWYRQSLGQGLEFLIYFQGNSAPDKSGLPSDRFSAERTGGSVSTLTIQRTQQEDSAVYLCASSLVASRANSPLHFGNGTRLTVT.

This rearrangement joins TRBV29-1 to TRBJ2-7; 16 nucleotides match TRBD2. Germline V gene data show CDR1 as SQVTM and CDR2 as ANQGSEA. The trim removed 6 bases at V and 3 bases at J, leaving 8 bases unmatched. The CDR3 is made up of 16 amino acids. CDR3 sequence reads: CSVLKGTSGRGYEQYF. CDR3 bases: TGCAGCGTGCTAAAGGGGACTAGCGGGAGGGGCTACGAGCAGTACTTC.

This chain joins TRBV12-3 or TRBV12-4 and TRBJ2-4; 7 bases align to TRBD1. The CDR3 runs 15 residues. Germline trimming cut 6 bases from V and 3 bases from J; bases unmatched to any gene: 8. The CDR3 coding sequence is TGTGCCAGCAGCCCCTCAAGGGGGCGCAAAAACATTCAGTACTTC. As protein: CASSPSRGRKNIQYF.

J is TRBJ2-7 and V is TRBV6-5; D uncertain. From germline, CDR1 is MNHEY and CDR2 SVGAGI. CDR3 size: 14 residues. V lost 7 bases and J 1 base, leaving 14 bases between the germline ends. The chain's CDR3 is CASTRATGSYEQYF. The CDR3 DNA reads TGTGCCAGCACCCGGGCTACGGGTTCCTACGAGCAGTACTTC.

The chain uses TRBV20-1 and TRBJ2-7; tentative D call: TRBD1 (6 bases). The end of the DNA fits TRBJ2-5 better, so the J call may be wrong. The length of the CDR3 is 11 residues. The germline gives CDR1 DFQATT, CDR2 SNEGSKA (reference sequence). The CDR3 region is CSAGQPETQYF. The CDR3 DNA is TGCAGTGCCGGACAGCCAGAGACCCAGTACTTC.

This rearrangement joins TRBV5-1 to TRBJ2-1; D unresolved. The DNA end lines up better with TRBJ2-7; the J call may be wrong. The CDR3 is 15 amino acids. CDR1 SGHRS and CDR2 YFSETQ come from the germline V gene. The CDR3 loop reads CASSLAVGFYNEQYF. The CDR3, as DNA: TGCGCCAGCAGCTTGGCCGTGGGATTCTACAATGAGCAGTACTTC.

The chain employs TRBV12-3 or TRBV12-4 and TRBJ2-5; D gene unclear. Trimming took off 7 bases at V and 2 bases at J, with 17 bases between the two ends. This CDR3 has 15 residues. CDR3 DNA: TGTGCCAGCAACCCAGCCGGTTCCCCACAAGAGACCCAGTACTTC. Its translation is CASNPAGSPQETQYF.

The genes are TRBV6-5 and TRBJ2-5; D perhaps matches TRBD1 (6 bases). Germline values: CDR1 MNHEY, CDR2 SVGAGI. The CDR3 totals 15 residues. The ends were cut back, 5 bases at V and 11 bases at J, with 24 bases in the middle. Here the CDR3 reads CASSIQGIGYNEQYF. The CDR3 nucleotides are TGTGCCAGCAGTATACAGGGAATAGGTTACAATGAGCAGTACTTC.

This clonotype was seen a handful of times. This chain connects TRBV27 to TRBJ2-1; TRBD2 might be the D (6 bases). The germline V gene encodes CDR1 MNHEY and CDR2 SMNVEV (reference sequence). Deletions cut 5 bases from V and 9 bases from J, with 20 bases between. The CDR3 is 15 residues long. CDR3 residues: CASSPGLLVGGEQFF. The CDR3 DNA reads as TGTGCCAGCAGTCCCGGGCTATTAGTGGGGGGTGAGCAGTTCTTC.

This clonotype was seen a handful of times. This chain connects TRBV20-1 to TRBJ1-4, with D possibly matching TRBD1 (5 bases). Germline CDR1 and CDR2: DFQATT and SNEGSKA (reference sequence). V was clipped by 4 bases and J by 8 bases, with 11 bases between them. The CDR3 has 12 amino acids. The CDR3 DNA sequence: TGCAGTGCTAAGCGCCGGGGGGAAAAACTGTTTTTT. This gives the protein CSAKRRGEKLFF.

The CDR3: CGFRSLGTQYF. The CDR3 nucleotides read TGCGGCTTCCGCAGTTTGGGTACGCAGTATTTT. The chain is built from TRBV29-1 and TRBJ2-3; D ambiguous. CDR1 and CDR2 (germline): SQVTM, ANQGSEA. This CDR3 has 11 residues.

This clonotype appeared a few times. The chain employs TRBV13 and TRBJ2-5; 8 bases fit TRBD2. Germline V gene lookup returns CDR1 PRHDT and CDR2 FYEKMQ (reference sequence). The CDR3 has 17 amino acids. Trimming removed 0 bases from V and 1 base from J; junction bases left unmatched: 7. The CDR3 bases are TGTGCCAGCAGCTTAGGCCTCCAGCGGGGGTCCCAAGAGACCCAGTACTTC. Its translation: CASSLGLQRGSQETQYF. Complete variable domain (other parts from reference TRBV13 and TRBJ2-5): AAGVIQSPRHLIKEKRETATLKCYPIPRHDTVYWYQQGPGQDPQFLISFYEKMQSDKGSIPDRFSAQQFSDYHSELNMSSLELGDSALYFCASSLGLQRGSQETQYFGPGTRLLVL.

The chain has TRBV7-2 and TRBJ2-7; D is perhaps TRBD2 (5 bases). V gave up 4 bases and J gave up 0 bases, with 10 bases separating them. The CDR3 length is 14 residues. The V gene's germline CDR1 is SGHTA and CDR2 FQGNSA. The chain's CDR3 is CASSYYTSSYEQYF. As DNA, the CDR3 is TGTGCCAGCAGCTACTATACTAGCTCCTACGAGCAGTACTTC.

CDR3 sequence: CSARRGLQGYTF. CDR3 sequence (DNA): TGCAGTGCTAGAAGGGGGTTACAGGGCTACACCTTC. This chain joins TRBV20-1 and TRBJ1-2; tentatively, D is TRBD1 (6 bases). The length of the CDR3 is 12 residues. The ends were cut back, 2 bases at V and 8 bases at J, with 12 bases in the middle. CDR1 and CDR2 (germline): DFQATT, SNEGSKA (reference sequence).